These 28 T cell receptor beta chains came from one sample sequenced in a study of CD4 T cells in relation to SARS-CoV-2 and coronaviruses (dated by TCRdb to the early 2020s). These receptors' targets are unknown. CD4+ T cells from unexposed donors were collected before the COVID-19 pandemic (2011-2018). After around ten days of culture, CD4+ T cells were isolated with the EasySep CD4+ T cell isolation kit. The protocol used for the library was the immunoSEQ multiplex PCR assay. The clones in this table, taken by TCRdb from immuneACCESS, are in-frame only. Not every clone is retained; where verified, under half of the shortfall comes from an unresolved V gene, and the cause of the rest is unknown. The sample records about 22,000 clones, around 66% of which are singletons. 9.5% to 12% of the sample lies in the top ten. Sequencing was performed on CD4+ T cells from PBMCs, cultured in vitro. The source is a human donor in good health.

The chain combines TRBV10-2 with TRBJ1-5, with D possibly matching TRBD1 (5 bases). The CDR3 covers 13 residues. In germline, CDR1 is WSHSY, CDR2 SAAADI. V was clipped by 3 bases and J by 6 bases, with 9 bases between them. CDR3 nucleotides: TGCGCCAGCAGTGACAGGGTGGCTCAGCCCCAGCATTTT. This encodes CASSDRVAQPQHF.

The chain links TRBV7-3 to TRBJ2-2; no clear D. CDR1 and CDR2 (germline): SGHTA, FQGTGA. CDR3 length equals 15 residues. Trimming took off 1 base at V and 0 bases at J, with 6 bases between the two ends. The CDR3, as DNA: TGTGCCAGCAGCTTAAAGCCGACGAACACCGGGGAGCTGTTTTTT. Translating it yields CASSLKPTNTGELFF.

V usage is TRBV2 and J usage is TRBJ1-5, with TRBD1 as a possible D gene (5 bases). CDR3 length: 16 amino acids. The V gene's germline CDR1 is SNHLY and CDR2 FYNNEI. V was pared by 6 bases and J by 0 bases, with 15 bases between. CDR3 amino acids: CASSWGLPYSNQPQHF. The CDR3, as DNA: TGTGCCAGCAGCTGGGGACTTCCTTATAGCAATCAGCCCCAGCATTTT.

This clone was picked up one time. V gene TRBV7-2 combines with J gene TRBJ1-1; D is ambiguous. Germline CDR1 and CDR2: SGHTA and FQGNSA. Trimming took 2 bases from V and 5 from J, leaving 9 bases between them. The length of the CDR3 is 13 residues. CDR3 DNA: TGTGCCAGCAGCTTATTAAGTGAGACTGAAGCTTTCTTT. Its translation: CASSLLSETEAFF.

This chain joins TRBV19 and TRBJ1-5, with D possibly being TRBD1 (6 bases). CDR1 LNHDA and CDR2 SQIVND come from the germline V gene (reference sequence). The ends were cut back, 4 bases at V and 7 bases at J, with 17 bases in the middle. This CDR3 is built from 15 residues. CDR3 nucleotide sequence: TGTGCCAGTAGTACAGGGGCCGGAGAAGGACAGCCCCAGCATTTT. Its translation is CASSTGAGEGQPQHF.

The chain is built from TRBV5-6 and TRBJ2-7; D remains unclear. The CDR3 runs 14 residues. CDR1 is SGHDT and CDR2 is YYEEEE in the germline V gene. Trimming pared 4 bases from V and 0 bases from J, leaving 11 bases between. The DNA for the CDR3 is TGTGCCAGCAGCCCGGGCCCACACTCCTACGAGCAGTACTTC. This translates into CASSPGPHSYEQYF.

Only one count was recorded for this clone. This chain links TRBV30 with TRBJ1-2, with D maybe TRBD1 (6 bases). The V end was cut by 3 bases, the J end by 3 bases, with 14 bases between. There are 14 residues in the CDR3. Germline V gives CDR1 GTSNPN, CDR2 SVGIG (reference sequence). The CDR3 DNA follows: TGTGCCTGGAGCACAGGGTCTTCGGACTATGGCTACACCTTC. It yields the protein CAWSTGSSDYGYTF. The full variable domain, completed using reference TRBV30 and TRBJ1-2, is SQTIHQWPATLVQPVGSPLSLECTVEGTSNPNLYWYRQAAGRGLQLLFYSVGIGQISSEVPQNLSASRPQDRQFILSSKKLLLSDSGFYLCAWSTGSSDYGYTFGSGTRLTVV.

The rearrangement uses TRBV18 and TRBJ1-2; no firm D call. Germline assignment: CDR1 KGHSH and CDR2 LQKENI. Trimming shortened V by 3 bases and J by 8 bases, and 16 bases separated the two germline ends. This CDR3 is 14 amino acids long. The CDR3 here is CASSPPGEARGYTF. The CDR3, as DNA: TGTGCCAGCTCACCTCCCGGGGAGGCCCGAGGCTACACCTTC.

There are a few counts of this clone. The CDR3 DNA reads TGTGCCAGTAAAAGTCTGCTAGGGTCCTATAATTCACCCCTCCACTTT. This sequence encodes CASKSLLGSYNSPLHF. The rearrangement links TRBV19 to TRBJ1-6, with D unclear. Germline-derived CDR1 and CDR2 are LNHDA and SQIVND (reference sequence). V lost 7 bases, J lost 1 base, and 14 bases lay in between. This CDR3 is 16 amino acids long.

The J gene is TRBJ1-4, the V gene TRBV6-2 or TRBV6-3, with a possible D match to TRBD1 (6 bases). V lost 0 bases and J 8 bases, leaving 7 bases between the germline ends. This CDR3 spans 13 amino acids. Germline assignment: CDR1 MNHEY and CDR2 SVGEGT. CDR3: CASSYSQGEKLFF. In DNA form, the CDR3 reads TGTGCCAGCAGTTACTCGCAGGGGGAAAAACTGTTTTTT.

In its sample, this clone was seen once. V is TRBV18 and J is TRBJ2-3; D not resolved. Germline values: CDR1 KGHSH, CDR2 LQKENI. This CDR3 spans 11 amino acids. Trimming took 3 bases from V and 6 from J, leaving 4 bases between them. Here the CDR3 DNA reads TGTGCCAGCTCACCGTGGGATACGCAGTATTTT. It codes for CASSPWDTQYF.

V gene TRBV7-9 combines with J gene TRBJ1-2; D not resolved. CDR1 SEHNR and CDR2 FQNEAQ come from the germline V gene (reference sequence). The CDR3 contains 13 residues. V lost 5 bases to trimming and J lost 4 bases, with 11 bases between them. In DNA, the CDR3 is TGTGCCAGCAGCGATAACCTGGCCTATGGCTACACCTTC. This sequence encodes CASSDNLAYGYTF.

V gene TRBV6-5 combines with J gene TRBJ2-1, with D possibly TRBD2 on 6 matching bases. The CDR3 has 14 residues. Germline CDR1 reads MNHEY; CDR2 reads SVGAGI. V shed 8 bases and J shed 1 base, with 12 bases lying between them. CDR3 DNA sequence: TGTGCCAGCCGGGGGAGCGGGTCCTACAATGAGCAGTTCTTC. Translated: CASRGSGSYNEQFF.

This clone was seen more than once but under ten times. The chain combines TRBV7-9 with TRBJ2-4, with D possibly being TRBD2 (5 bases). The CDR3 has 15 amino acids. Trimming left V 5 bases short and J 0 bases short, with 11 bases between. CDR1 and CDR2 (germline): SEHNR, FQNEAQ (reference sequence). The CDR3 DNA reads TGTGCCAGCAGCCCTGCGGGTGGAGCCAAAAACATTCAGTACTTC. It codes for CASSPAGGAKNIQYF.

The rearrangement links TRBV7-8 to TRBJ2-1, with 12 bases fitting TRBD2. The V segment lost 1 base and the J segment 8 bases; nucleotides outside the gene matches: 3. This CDR3 comprises 15 residues. Germline CDR1 SGHVS, CDR2 FQNEAQ. The CDR3 DNA sequence: TGTGCCAGCAGCTTAGGACTAGCGGGGGCCGATGAGCAGTTCTTC. Amino acids: CASSLGLAGADEQFF.

The J gene is TRBJ2-4, the V gene TRBV2; weak D call: TRBD2 (6 bases). This CDR3 region has 16 residues. Germline V gene sequence: CDR1 SNHLY, CDR2 FYNNEI. Trimming left V 6 bases short and J 5 bases short, with 20 bases between. The CDR3 nucleotides are TGTGCCAGCAGCCCCATCCGCCGACTAGATCAAAACATTCAGTACTTC. This codes for CASSPIRRLDQNIQYF.

This clone was detected a few times. V and J are TRBV19 and TRBJ2-1, with D unresolved. Germline CDR1 reads LNHDA; CDR2 reads SQIVND (reference sequence). Trimming removed 6 bases from V and 4 bases from J, with 22 bases in between. The CDR3 is made up of 17 amino acids. The CDR3 DNA follows: TGTGCCAGTAGGGACCTCGTCAGAGAGAACTTGTACAATGAGCAGTTCTTC. This translates into CASRDLVRENLYNEQFF.

The genes are TRBV29-1 and TRBJ2-7; the D is unclear. The ends were cut back, 0 bases at V and 2 bases at J, with 11 bases in the middle. This CDR3 contains 14 residues. The germline gives CDR1 SQVTM, CDR2 ANQGSEA. The CDR3 loop reads CSVEDWYSPYEQYF. The DNA of the CDR3 is TGCAGCGTTGAAGATTGGTACAGCCCCTACGAGCAGTACTTC.

This chain joins TRBV11-2 and TRBJ2-7; the D is unclear. Germline CDR1 is SGHAT and CDR2 is FQNNGV. CDR3 length: 11 amino acids. V was pared by 2 bases and J by 3 bases, with 2 bases between. The CDR3 region has the DNA TGTGCCAGCAGCTTATACTACGAGCAGTACTTC. This sequence encodes CASSLYYEQYF.

This clone was picked up one time. This chain links TRBV7-8 with TRBJ1-3; 7 positions match TRBD1. This CDR3 is 17 amino acids long. The germline V gene has CDR1 SGHVS and CDR2 FQNEAQ. Germline trimming cut 0 bases from V and 8 bases from J; bases unmatched to any gene: 13. CDR3 loop: CASSLAWTGNTGDTIYF. In DNA, the CDR3 is TGTGCCAGCAGCTTAGCGTGGACAGGCAACACGGGCGACACCATATATTTT.

This clone was observed a few times. This chain links TRBV29-1 with TRBJ1-1; maybe TRBD1 (5 bases). Trimming stripped 6 bases from V and 7 bases from J, with 12 bases between. Per germline, CDR1 SQVTM and CDR2 ANQGSEA. The CDR3 length is 11 residues. The CDR3 bases are TGCAGCGTCCGCTGGGGGGGTGAAGCTTTCTTT. The encoded protein is CSVRWGGEAFF.

By sample share, this clone is medium-sized. The gene calls are TRBV29-1 and TRBJ2-3, with D perhaps TRBD1 (5 bases). Germline CDR1 and CDR2: SQVTM and ANQGSEA. V was clipped by 4 bases and J by 1 base, with 9 bases between them. This CDR3 has 13 residues. The CDR3 DNA reads TGCAGCGTTGGTAAAGGGGGCACAGATACGCAGTATTTT. This encodes CSVGKGGTDTQYF.

V is TRBV5-6 and J is TRBJ1-2; D remains ambiguous. Germline values: CDR1 SGHDT, CDR2 YYEEEE. V was trimmed by 6 bases and J by 0 bases, leaving 15 bases between them. The CDR3 consists of 15 residues. The CDR3 loop is CASTPIGNTNYGYTF. DNA for the CDR3: TGTGCCAGCACCCCGATCGGCAATACTAACTATGGCTACACCTTC.

The genes are TRBV5-1 and TRBJ2-3; 8 nucleotides match TRBD1. Trimming took 4 bases from V and 1 from J; bases not matched to a gene: 5. This CDR3 spans 15 amino acids. Germline values: CDR1 SGHRS, CDR2 YFSETQ. Here the CDR3 reads CASSLTGGRTDTQYF. As DNA, the CDR3 is TGCGCCAGCAGCCTAACAGGGGGACGCACAGATACGCAGTATTTT. Using reference TRBV5-1 and TRBJ2-3 for the parts outside the CDR3, the full variable domain is KAGVTQTPRYLIKTRGQQVTLSCSPISGHRSVSWYQQTPGQGLQFLFEYFSETQRNKGNFPGRFSGRQFSNSRSEMNVSTLELGDSALYLCASSLTGGRTDTQYFGPGTRLTVL.

This clone was observed a handful of times. This CDR3 is CASSQGTEFNQPQHF. Written as DNA, the CDR3 is TGCGCCAGCAGCCAGGGCACAGAATTTAATCAGCCCCAGCATTTT. This chain joins TRBV4-3 and TRBJ1-5; D is unclear. The CDR3 sequence is 15 residues long. Trimming stripped 3 bases from V and 4 bases from J, with 13 bases between. Looked up from germline, CDR1 is LGHNA and CDR2 is YSLEER.

V gene TRBV7-2 combines with J gene TRBJ2-5; D gene unclear. V was pared by 4 bases and J by 5 bases, with 29 bases between. The CDR3 sequence is 19 residues long. Germline CDR1 reads SGHTA; CDR2 reads FQGNSA. The CDR3 sequence: CASSSVGFRISGVRETQYF. The CDR3 DNA reads as TGTGCCAGCAGCTCAGTGGGGTTTAGAATATCTGGGGTTCGGGAGACCCAGTACTTC.

The chain employs TRBV4-3 and TRBJ1-5; possibly TRBD1 for D (5 bases). CDR1 and CDR2 (germline): LGHNA, YSLEER. This CDR3 has 17 residues. Deletions cut 0 bases from V and 2 bases from J, with 14 bases between. The DNA for the CDR3 is TGCGCCAGCAGCCAAGATCTCTCCACAGGTGGCAATCAGCCCCAGCATTTT. Protein sequence: CASSQDLSTGGNQPQHF.

This rearrangement joins TRBV5-1 to TRBJ2-7, with D possibly TRBD1 on 6 matching bases. The CDR3 is 14 amino acids. The ends were cut back, 4 bases at V and 2 bases at J, with 13 bases in the middle. Germline CDR1 SGHRS, CDR2 YFSETQ. The DNA of the CDR3 is TGCGCCAGCAGCCCCGAGGGGGTCACCTACGAGCAGTACTTC. Translating gives CASSPEGVTYEQYF. Combining the CDR3 with reference TRBV5-1 and TRBJ2-7 gives the whole variable domain KAGVTQTPRYLIKTRGQQVTLSCSPISGHRSVSWYQQTPGQGLQFLFEYFSETQRNKGNFPGRFSGRQFSNSRSEMNVSTLELGDSALYLCASSPEGVTYEQYFGPGTRLTVT.